Listed below are T cell receptor beta chains from one sample, sequenced in a study of T-cell memory formation after mild COVID-19. One entry per CDR3 protein results from TCRdb running MiXCR on the 5' RACE reads. The profile shows some 270,000 distinct CDR3 sequences, approximately 15% of them singletons. Input material: PBMCs or a T cell subset sorted from them (not recorded which). These receptors came from an adult woman who had mild COVID-19 (a few samples of this study predate the infection). Cell type and time point are not known. The CDR3 runs from the conserved cysteine through the conserved F or W. The order of the fields is CDR3 DNA, CDR3 protein, CDR3 length, D gene, clone size, J gene, V gene. A D gene is named only where the DNA matches it firmly. A row's size may be missing; if present it is once, few, many or a size class.

TGCGCCAGCAGCTTGGCCTCACTAGCGGGGTCCCAAGAGACCCAGTACTTC | CASSLASLAGSQETQYF | 17 | TRBD2 | few | TRBJ2-5 | TRBV5-1
TGCGCCAGCAGCTTGGCCCGAGGGGATACGCAGTATTTT | CASSLARGDTQYF | 13 | - | few | TRBJ2-3 | TRBV5-1
TGTGCCAGCAGCCAACGTCCCCCGGGGACACGTCTGACCAAGGCCGAGCAGTACTTC | CASSQRPPGTRLTKAEQYF | 19 | - | many | TRBJ2-7 | TRBV3-1
TGTGCCAGCAGCCAAGACAGGGATTGGAAGGGGAGCACACAAGAGACCCAGTACTTC | CASSQDRDWKGSTQETQYF | 19 | - | few | TRBJ2-5 | TRBV4-2
TGTGCCAGCAGCCGGACTAGCAGGGAGCAGTTCTTC | CASSRTSREQFF | 12 | TRBD2 | many | TRBJ2-1 | TRBV5-5
TGTGCCAGCGACGACAGGGGGCTTAGCAATCAGCCCCAGCATTTT | CASDDRGLSNQPQHF | 15 | TRBD1 | - | TRBJ1-5 | TRBV6-1
TGTGCCAGCAGCCCTGGGGTCGCCCAGTACTTC | CASSPGVAQYF | 11 | - | few | TRBJ2-5 | TRBV12-3/TRBV12-4
TGTGCCAGCAGTTACTCGGCGGGACATTACAATGAGCAGTTCTTC | CASSYSAGHYNEQFF | 15 | - | many | TRBJ2-1 | TRBV6-5
TGTGCCACCAGTGATCCGACATATGCTTTGGGACTAGGCACAGATACGCAGTATTTT | CATSDPTYALGLGTDTQYF | 19 | TRBD2 | many | TRBJ2-3 | TRBV24-1
TGTGCCAGCAGCCTTCAGACTAGCGCTTCTTACAATGAGCAGTTCTTC | CASSLQTSASYNEQFF | 16 | TRBD2 | - | TRBJ2-1 | TRBV7-2
TGTGCCAGCAGTACCGGGGACCTGGGCACAGATACGCAGTATTTT | CASSTGDLGTDTQYF | 15 | - | few | TRBJ2-3 | TRBV12-3/TRBV12-4
TGCAGCGTGGAAGGTAGCGGAAACACAGATACGCAGTATTTT | CSVEGSGNTDTQYF | 14 | - | - | TRBJ2-3 | TRBV29-1
TGCAGTGCTAGAGTAGGGACAGGGGCGGTCACCGGGGAGCTGTTTTTT | CSARVGTGAVTGELFF | 16 | TRBD1 | few | TRBJ2-2 | TRBV20-1
TGTGCCAGCAGCCTGGGACAGGGGCCGGCTAATAGTGGCTACACCTTC | CASSLGQGPANSGYTF | 16 | TRBD1 | few | TRBJ1-2 | TRBV7-6
TGTGCCAGCAGTTTTAGCGACGGAAACACCATATATTTT | CASSFSDGNTIYF | 13 | - | - | TRBJ1-3 | TRBV12-3/TRBV12-4
TGCGCCAGCAGCCCCGATCGTTGGCAGGGTGAAGCTTTCTTT | CASSPDRWQGEAFF | 14 | - | - | TRBJ1-1 | TRBV4-1
TGTGCCAGCAGCCGGGACCCCATGGGTGAGCAGTTCTTC | CASSRDPMGEQFF | 13 | - | - | TRBJ2-1 | TRBV5-5
TGCAGTGCAATTGGACAGGGTAACTACTACGAGCAGTACTTC | CSAIGQGNYYEQYF | 14 | TRBD1 | - | TRBJ2-7 | TRBV20-1
TGTGCCACCAGTGAACAGGGAGCTTATGGCTACACCTTC | CATSEQGAYGYTF | 13 | - | few | TRBJ1-2 | TRBV24-1
TGTGCCTGGAGTGGAGGGGCAGATACGCAGTATTTT | CAWSGGADTQYF | 12 | - | - | TRBJ2-3 | TRBV30
TGTGCCAGCAGTGAATCTCACGGGACATTCTCCTACGAGCAGTACTTC | CASSESHGTFSYEQYF | 16 | - | - | TRBJ2-7 | TRBV25-1
TGTGCCAGCAGCCTGACAGGGATGGGTCAGCCCCAGCATTTT | CASSLTGMGQPQHF | 14 | TRBD1 | - | TRBJ1-5 | TRBV14
TGTGCCAGCAGTGAAGTGGGGACTTGGAACACTGAAGCTTTCTTT | CASSEVGTWNTEAFF | 15 | - | once | TRBJ1-1 | TRBV2
TGCGCCAGCAGCTTGGTGCGGGCGAACACTGAAGCTTTCTTT | CASSLVRANTEAFF | 14 | - | - | TRBJ1-1 | TRBV5-1
TGTGCCAGCTCACCACCCAGGGGGCTGAACACTGAAGCTTTCTTT | CASSPPRGLNTEAFF | 15 | TRBD1 | few | TRBJ1-1 | TRBV18
TGTGCCTGCAGCATGGGTAACTATGGCTACACCTTC | CACSMGNYGYTF | 12 | - | - | TRBJ1-2 | TRBV30
TGCGCCAGCAGCTTGGGCCCAGGGGGAGAGGGGAACACTGAAGCTTTCTTT | CASSLGPGGEGNTEAFF | 17 | TRBD1 | many | TRBJ1-1 | TRBV5-1
TGCGCCAGCAGCCAAGCCCTGACAGGGAACGGCTACACCTTC | CASSQALTGNGYTF | 14 | TRBD1 | few | TRBJ1-2 | TRBV4-3